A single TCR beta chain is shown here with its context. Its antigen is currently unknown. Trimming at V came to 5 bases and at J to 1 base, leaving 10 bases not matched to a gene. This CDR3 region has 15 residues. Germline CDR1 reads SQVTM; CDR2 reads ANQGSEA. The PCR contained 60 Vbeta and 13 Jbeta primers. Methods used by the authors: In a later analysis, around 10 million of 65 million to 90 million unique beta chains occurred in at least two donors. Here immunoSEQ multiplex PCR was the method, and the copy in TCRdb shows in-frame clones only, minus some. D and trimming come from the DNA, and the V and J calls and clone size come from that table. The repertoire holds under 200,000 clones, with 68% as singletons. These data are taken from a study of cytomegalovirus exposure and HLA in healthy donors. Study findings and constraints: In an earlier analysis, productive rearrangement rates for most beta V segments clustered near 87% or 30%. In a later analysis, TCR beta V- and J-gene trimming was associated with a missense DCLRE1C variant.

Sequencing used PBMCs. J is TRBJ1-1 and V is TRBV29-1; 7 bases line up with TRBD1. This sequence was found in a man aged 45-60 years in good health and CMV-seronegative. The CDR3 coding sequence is TGCAGCGTTTACCGGGACAGAAGTTGGAACACTGAAGCTTTCTTT. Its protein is CSVYRDRSWNTEAFF.